Listed below are T cell receptor beta chains from one sample, sequenced in a study of T cell changes during pregnancy in multiple sclerosis. The assay was immunoSEQ multiplex PCR, and TCRdb's table has in-frame clones only and misses some. The profile shows tens of thousands of clones, about nine tenths of them singletons. Material: peripheral blood, obtained in the first trimester of pregnancy. These TCRs come from a female donor in good health, enrolled as a control in a pregnancy study. CDR3s include the opening cysteine and the closing phenylalanine or tryptophan. Fields, in order: clone size, J gene, D gene, V gene, CDR3 DNA, CDR3 protein. D genes are given only for firm matches. A row's size may be missing; if present it is once, few, many or a size class.

NA | TRBJ1-2 | NA | TRBV7-9 | TGTGCCAGCAGCTCCGACCAGGGAAAAACTAACTATGGCTACACCTTC | CASSSDQGKTNYGYTF
NA | TRBJ1-2 | NA | TRBV10-3 | TGTGCCACCGTCTCGACGGAGGGCTATGGCTACACCTTC | CATVSTEGYGYTF
NA | TRBJ2-7 | NA | TRBV6-6 | TGTGCCAGCAGTTACCAACTAGTAGTAAGTTACGAGCAGTACTTC | CASSYQLVVSYEQYF
NA | TRBJ2-5 | TRBD2 | TRBV2 | TGTGCCAGCAGTCGGCTAGCGGGAGATATACGCCAAGAGACCCAGTACTTC | CASSRLAGDIRQETQYF
NA | TRBJ1-2 | TRBD1 | TRBV19 | TGTGCCAGTAGTATAGCGACAGGGGTGGACTATGGCTACACCTTC | CASSIATGVDYGYTF
NA | TRBJ2-3 | NA | TRBV6-5 | TGTGCCAGCAGTAAGGGGACTAGCACAGATACGCAGTATTTT | CASSKGTSTDTQYF
once | TRBJ2-1 | NA | TRBV5-8 | TGTGCCAGCAGCTTGGGACAGCATGAGCAGTTCTTC | CASSLGQHEQFF
NA | TRBJ2-5 | NA | TRBV5-4 | TGTGCCAGCAGCTTCAAGAACCCGGGACAAGAGACCCAGTACTTC | CASSFKNPGQETQYF
NA | TRBJ1-3 | NA | TRBV6-5 | TGTGCCAGCAGTTACGGGAGCTCTGGAAACACCATATATTTT | CASSYGSSGNTIYF
NA | TRBJ2-7 | NA | TRBV4-2 | TGTGCCAGCAGCCCGAGGGCTAGGGAGGACGACTACGAGCAGTACTTC | CASSPRAREDDYEQYF
NA | TRBJ2-7 | NA | TRBV6-6 | TGTGCCAGCAGCCCGGTTGGAGGGGCCTTATCCTACGAGCAGTACTTC | CASSPVGGALSYEQYF
NA | TRBJ1-4 | NA | TRBV7-9 | TGTGCCAGCAGCGCCCGGAGAGAAAAACTGTTTTTT | CASSARREKLFF
NA | TRBJ2-1 | TRBD2 | TRBV5-1 | TGCGCCAGCAGCGCATCGGAGCGGGAGGGTTACAATGAGCAGTTCTTC | CASSASEREGYNEQFF
NA | TRBJ1-1 | NA | TRBV29-1 | TGCAGCGTGGAGACAGATACAATGAACACTGAAGCTTTCTTT | CSVETDTMNTEAFF
NA | TRBJ2-3 | TRBD2 | TRBV28 | TGTGCCAGCAGTTTACGTGGGGTAGCGGGAGGCACGCAGTATTTT | CASSLRGVAGGTQYF
NA | TRBJ2-6 | NA | TRBV19 | TGTGCCAGTAGTATAGATACCGGGACAGGGGCCAACGTCCTGACTTTC | CASSIDTGTGANVLTF
NA | TRBJ1-5 | NA | TRBV6-1 | TGTGCCAGCAGTGAAAGGGCAGGGGCTCAGCCCCAGCATTTT | CASSERAGAQPQHF
NA | TRBJ2-2 | TRBD2 | TRBV28 | TGTGCCAGCAGTTCCCTCGGGACTAGCGGGACCGGGGAGCTGTTTTTT | CASSSLGTSGTGELFF
NA | TRBJ2-1 | TRBD2 | TRBV28 | TGTGCCACGACTAGCGGGAGTATGGGCAATGAGCAGTTCTTC | CATTSGSMGNEQFF
few | TRBJ1-5 | NA | TRBV30 | TGTGCCTGGACAGGGGAGAGCAATCAGCCCCAGCATTTT | CAWTGESNQPQHF
NA | TRBJ1-1 | NA | TRBV6-5 | TGTGCCAGCAGTAATGGACAGCAGAACACTGAAGCTTTCTTT | CASSNGQQNTEAFF
NA | TRBJ1-2 | TRBD1 | TRBV5-3 | TGTGCCAGAAGCGTAACCCGGGACAGAGAGCCCTATGGCTACACCTTC | CARSVTRDREPYGYTF
NA | TRBJ1-2 | TRBD1 | TRBV5-1 | TGCGCCAGCAGCTCGAGACAGGGGCCTTGGGGCTACACCTTC | CASSSRQGPWGYTF
NA | TRBJ2-1 | NA | TRBV7-2 | TGTGCCACCTTGTCTCGGTCGTCCTACAATGAGCAGTTCTTC | CATLSRSSYNEQFF
NA | TRBJ1-4 | NA | TRBV7-9 | TGTGCCAGCAGCCCAGGCGTGGGCCCGGAAAAACTGTTTTTT | CASSPGVGPEKLFF
NA | TRBJ1-1 | NA | TRBV19 | TGTGCCAGTAGTATAAGTCTCGAGGAAGCTTTCTTT | CASSISLEEAFF
NA | TRBJ2-7 | NA | TRBV21-1 | TGTGCCAGCAGCATGGAGTCCAGGGCCCTACACGAGCAGTACTTC | CASSMESRALHEQYF
NA | TRBJ2-6 | TRBD1 | TRBV18 | TGTGCCAGCTCACCACGGGACAGGGGGCTGTCTGGGGCCAACGTCCTGACTTTC | CASSPRDRGLSGANVLTF
NA | TRBJ2-4 | TRBD2 | TRBV4-1 | TGCGCCAGCAGCCACGCGTTTCTGGGGCTAGCGGGGGACAAAAACATTCAGTACTTC | CASSHAFLGLAGDKNIQYF
NA | TRBJ2-1 | TRBD1 | TRBV5-4 | TGTGCCAGCAGCCCAGGGGGTCAAGGCTCCTACAATGAGCAGTTCTTC | CASSPGGQGSYNEQFF
NA | TRBJ2-7 | NA | TRBV2 | TGTGCCAGCAGTGCTGACGGGGGTCGTACCGAGCAGTACTTC | CASSADGGRTEQYF
NA | TRBJ2-1 | TRBD1 | TRBV25-1 | TGTGCCAGCAGACTGACAGGGCCCTACAATGAGCAGTTCTTC | CASRLTGPYNEQFF
NA | TRBJ1-6 | NA | TRBV6-1 | TGTGCCAGCAGTGAAGCGGGGGCTTCACCCCTCCACTTT | CASSEAGASPLHF
NA | TRBJ2-5 | NA | TRBV6-6 | TGTGCCAGCACTTGGGCGCGCCGGGAGACCCAGTACTTC | CASTWARRETQYF
once | TRBJ1-2 | NA | TRBV7-7 | TGTGCTAGCAGCTTTGTGGACAGCTATGGCTACACCTTC | CASSFVDSYGYTF
once | TRBJ2-7 | NA | TRBV2 | TGTGCCAGCAGTGAGGGGGGACTCCCGAGCTCCTACGAGCAGTACTTC | CASSEGGLPSSYEQYF
NA | TRBJ2-5 | TRBD2 | TRBV12-5 | TGTGCTAGTGGTTTGGGACTAGCGGGGCAAGAGACCCAGTACTTC | CASGLGLAGQETQYF